This entry is about one T cell receptor (beta chain). CDR1 is SGHRS, CDR2 YFSETQ, per germline. The V and J ends lost 6 bases and 9 bases respectively, with 16 bases between them. The CDR3 has 13 amino acids. The sample is drawn from a study of T-cell reconstitution after alpha-beta-depleted transplantation in children. A TCRbeta library incorporating unique molecular identifiers was prepared. Using its own MiXCR run on the PCR reads, TCRdb lists one record per CDR3 protein. The table includes 150,000 to 250,000 distinct CDR3 sequences, roughly 15% detected once. Specimen: PBMCs from the stem cell graft donor, collected from the stem cell graft. The rearrangement links TRBV5-1 to TRBJ2-1; possible D gene TRBD1, 5 bases. This TCR derives from a human donor who donated a stem cell graft to a child with acute lymphoblastic leukemia. This CDR3 is CASKVVSTGEQFF. Written as DNA, the CDR3 is TGCGCCAGCAAGGTGGTATCCACAGGTGAGCAGTTCTTC.